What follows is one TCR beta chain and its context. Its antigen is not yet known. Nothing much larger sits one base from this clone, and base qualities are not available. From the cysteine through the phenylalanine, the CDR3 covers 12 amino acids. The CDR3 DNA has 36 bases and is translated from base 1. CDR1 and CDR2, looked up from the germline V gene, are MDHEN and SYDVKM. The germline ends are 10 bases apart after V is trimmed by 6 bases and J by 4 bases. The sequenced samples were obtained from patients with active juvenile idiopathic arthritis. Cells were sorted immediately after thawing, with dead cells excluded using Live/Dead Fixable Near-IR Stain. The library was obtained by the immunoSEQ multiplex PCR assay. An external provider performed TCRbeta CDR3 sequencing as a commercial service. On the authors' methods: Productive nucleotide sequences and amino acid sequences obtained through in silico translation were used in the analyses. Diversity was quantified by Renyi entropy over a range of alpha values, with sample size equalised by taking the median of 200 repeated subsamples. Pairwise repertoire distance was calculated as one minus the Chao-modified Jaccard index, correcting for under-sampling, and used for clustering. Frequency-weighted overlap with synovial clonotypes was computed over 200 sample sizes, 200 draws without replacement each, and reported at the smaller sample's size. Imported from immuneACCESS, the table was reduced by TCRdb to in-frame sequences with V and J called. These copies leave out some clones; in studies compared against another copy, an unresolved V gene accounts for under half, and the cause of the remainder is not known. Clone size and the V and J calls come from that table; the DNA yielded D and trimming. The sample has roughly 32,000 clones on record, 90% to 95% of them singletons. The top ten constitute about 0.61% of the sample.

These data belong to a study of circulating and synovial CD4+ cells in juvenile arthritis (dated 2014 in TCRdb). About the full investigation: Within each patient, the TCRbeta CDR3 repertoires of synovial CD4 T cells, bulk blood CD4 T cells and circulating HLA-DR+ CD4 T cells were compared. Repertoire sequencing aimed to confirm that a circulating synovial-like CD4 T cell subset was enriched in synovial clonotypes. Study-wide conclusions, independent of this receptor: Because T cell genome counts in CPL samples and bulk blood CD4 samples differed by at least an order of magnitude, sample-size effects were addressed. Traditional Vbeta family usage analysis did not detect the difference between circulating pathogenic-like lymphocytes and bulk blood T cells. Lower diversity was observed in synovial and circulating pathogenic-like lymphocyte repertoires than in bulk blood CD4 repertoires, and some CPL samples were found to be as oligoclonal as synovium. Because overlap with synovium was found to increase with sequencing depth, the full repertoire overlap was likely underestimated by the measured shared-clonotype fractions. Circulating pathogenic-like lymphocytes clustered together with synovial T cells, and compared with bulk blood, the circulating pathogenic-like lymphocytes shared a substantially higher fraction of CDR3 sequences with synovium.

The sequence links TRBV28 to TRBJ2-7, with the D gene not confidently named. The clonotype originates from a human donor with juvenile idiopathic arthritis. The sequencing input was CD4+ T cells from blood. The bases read TGTGCCAGCAGGCAACTGAATTACGAGCAGTACTTC. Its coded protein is CASRQLNYEQYF.